The entry below gives a single T cell receptor beta chain sequence along with its context. This sample is part of a study of blood T cell repertoires in COVID-19. Study overall: Samples came from the United States, Italy and Spain, spanning acute and convalescent COVID-19.

Measured with immunoSEQ multiplex PCR; TCRdb has only the in-frame clones, and not every one. The table records around 13,000 clones, about 80% of them present only once. Trimming took 3 bases from V and 4 from J, leaving 13 bases between them. There are 15 residues in the CDR3. Per germline, CDR1 GTSNPN and CDR2 SVGIG (reference sequence). The clonotype comes from a woman in her fifties or sixties with acute or convalescent COVID-19. The V and J genes are TRBV30 and TRBJ2-6, with TRBD1 as a possible D gene (6 bases). The sample taken for sequencing was peripheral blood. The DNA of the CDR3 is TGTGCCTGGAGCCTTAGTGGGACAGGGGCCAACGTCCTGACTTTC. This encodes CAWSLSGTGANVLTF.